This entry lists 8 T cell receptor beta chains sequenced from one sample in a study of blood T cell repertoires in COVID-19. Libraries were prepared by immunoSEQ multiplex PCR; TCRdb keeps only in-frame clonotypes and omits some of them. The repertoire holds about 150,000 clones, 75% to 90% seen once, with around 4% in the top ten. What was sequenced was peripheral blood. The receptors shown here come from a woman aged 60-70 years with active or convalescent COVID-19.

This clone was seen a handful of times. The V gene is TRBV6-2 or TRBV6-3, the J gene TRBJ1-2; TRBD1 matches 7 bases. V trimming: 4 bases; J trimming: 5 bases; junction bases outside the gene matches: 4. Germline loops: CDR1 MNHEY, CDR2 SVGEGT. The CDR3 loop spans 13 amino acids. CDR3 DNA: TGTGCCAGCAGTTCCTCGACAGGGTATGGCTACACCTTC. The encoded protein is CASSSSTGYGYTF.

This clone has a single count. The V gene is TRBV9, the J gene TRBJ2-1, with D uncertain. V was trimmed by 0 bases and J by 9 bases, leaving 4 bases between them. The CDR3 covers 11 residues. Germline values: CDR1 SGDLS, CDR2 YYNGEE. CDR3 region: CASSVDTEQFF. Written as DNA, the CDR3 is TGTGCCAGCAGCGTAGACACTGAGCAGTTCTTC.

This chain uses TRBV9 with TRBJ2-1; tentative D call: TRBD2 (5 bases). The V gene lost 3 bases and the J gene lost 8 bases, with 12 bases spanning the gap. Germline assignment: CDR1 SGDLS and CDR2 YYNGEE. CDR3 length: 13 amino acids. The CDR3 region is CASSAQARDEQFF. CDR3 nucleotides: TGTGCCAGCAGCGCGCAGGCGAGGGATGAGCAGTTCTTC. Drawing the rest from reference TRBV9 and TRBJ2-1, the complete variable domain is DSGVTQTPKHLITATGQRVTLRCSPRSGDLSVYWYQQSLDQGLQFLIQYYNGEERAKGNILERFSAQQFPDLHSELNLSSLELGDSALYFCASSAQARDEQFFGPGTRLTVL.

The chain joins TRBV6-4 to TRBJ2-2; TRBD1 aligns across 7 bases. Trimming took 4 bases from V and 7 from J; bases not matched to a gene: 6. The CDR3 is 14 residues long. Germline CDR1 reads MRHNA; CDR2 reads SNTAGT. CDR3 in amino acids: CASSADRLSGELFF. The CDR3 region has the DNA TGTGCCAGCAGTGCGGACAGGTTAAGCGGGGAGCTGTTTTTT.

This clone was seen only once. The sample has other DNA sequences that encode this CDR3 too. The V gene is TRBV5-1, the J gene TRBJ1-5; D may be TRBD1 (5 bases). The germline gives CDR1 SGHRS, CDR2 YFSETQ. V dropped 0 bases and J dropped 5 bases, with 9 bases sitting between them. The CDR3 sequence is 14 residues long. As DNA, the CDR3 is TGCGCCAGCAGCTTGGATGGGGGGGATCAGCCCCAGCATTTT. Translating gives CASSLDGGDQPQHF. The full variable domain, its missing parts supplied by reference TRBV5-1 and TRBJ1-5, is KAGVTQTPRYLIKTRGQQVTLSCSPISGHRSVSWYQQTPGQGLQFLFEYFSETQRNKGNFPGRFSGRQFSNSRSEMNVSTLELGDSALYLCASSLDGGDQPQHFGDGTRLSIL.

This chain links TRBV9 with TRBJ2-5; possibly TRBD1 for D (6 bases). V shed 3 bases and J shed 1 base, with 13 bases lying between them. The CDR3 loop spans 15 amino acids. From germline, CDR1 is SGDLS and CDR2 YYNGEE. The CDR3 sequence: CASSATQGPQETQYF. CDR3 DNA: TGTGCCAGCAGCGCCACGCAGGGGCCCCAAGAGACCCAGTACTTC.

The chain recombines TRBV18 with TRBJ2-7; D unresolved. Germline V gives CDR1 KGHSH, CDR2 LQKENI. Trimming stripped 3 bases from V and 5 bases from J, with 11 bases between. This CDR3 comprises 13 residues. CDR3 coding DNA: TGTGCCAGCTCACCGATGTCGCGTGACGAGCAGTACTTC. This translates into CASSPMSRDEQYF.

V is TRBV6-2 or TRBV6-3 and J is TRBJ1-5; no clear D. Germline CDR1 MNHEY, CDR2 SVGEGT. Trimming removed 2 bases from V and 7 bases from J, with 9 bases in between. This CDR3 has 13 amino acids. The CDR3 DNA sequence: TGTGCCAGCAGTTACCCCCTGGGCCAGCCCCAGCATTTT. It translates to CASSYPLGQPQHF.